The 6 T cell receptor beta chains listed next were all sequenced from one sample in a study of blood T cell repertoires in COVID-19. Clones were sequenced by immunoSEQ multiplex PCR, and TCRdb holds only the in-frame ones, with some missing. The sample includes about 120,000 clones, 85% to 90% of them seen just once. Source material: peripheral blood. These receptors were obtained from a human donor with acute or convalescent COVID-19. The donor label of this sample is uncertain.

The chain has TRBV27 and TRBJ1-1, with unresolved D. This CDR3 contains 14 residues. Trimming left V 1 base short and J 2 bases short, with 8 bases between. The germline CDR1 and CDR2 sequences are MNHEY and SMNVEV (reference sequence). In DNA form, the CDR3 reads TGTGCCAGCAGTTTATTTGGGCCTAACACTGAAGCTTTCTTT. Its translation is CASSLFGPNTEAFF.

The table lists this clone with a few counts. The chain is built from TRBV29-1 and TRBJ1-1; D is possibly TRBD1 (6 bases). Germline lookup yields CDR1 SQVTM and CDR2 ANQGSEA. V was clipped by 8 bases and J by 1 base, with 14 bases between them. CDR3 length equals 13 residues. CDR3 nucleotides: TGCAGCACCAAACAGGGCACGAACACTGAAGCTTTCTTT. This codes for CSTKQGTNTEAFF.

The chain combines TRBV3-1 (or the pseudogene TRBV3-2) with TRBJ2-5; 12 nucleotides line up with TRBD1. The germline V gene has CDR1 LGHDT and CDR2 YNNKEL (reference sequence). This CDR3 is built from 17 residues. V dropped 4 bases and J dropped 4; count of bases not matched to a gene: 10. The CDR3 spells CASSRGTGGHAGETQYF. DNA for the CDR3: TGTGCCAGCAGCCGAGGGACAGGGGGCCACGCTGGAGAGACCCAGTACTTC.

V is TRBV7-2 and J is TRBJ2-2; TRBD1 matches 8 bases. Per the germline V gene, CDR1 is SGHTA and CDR2 is FQGNSA. Unmatched junction bases numbered 1, after V lost 3 bases and J lost 1 base. The CDR3 has 15 residues. The CDR3 loop reads CASSFTGGNTGELFF. The CDR3 nucleotides read TGTGCCAGCAGCTTTACAGGGGGGAACACCGGGGAGCTGTTTTTT.

The chain has TRBV18 and TRBJ1-5; no definite D call. The germline gives CDR1 KGHSH, CDR2 LQKENI. V lost 3 bases to trimming and J lost 0 bases, with 3 bases between them. The CDR3 extends over 13 amino acids. In DNA, the CDR3 is TGTGCCAGCTCACCCAGTAGCAATCAGCCCCAGCATTTT. Protein sequence: CASSPSSNQPQHF.

The chain links TRBV5-1 to TRBJ1-4, with 8 nucleotides matching TRBD1. Germline loops: CDR1 SGHRS, CDR2 YFSETQ. CDR3 size: 14 residues. The ends lost 4 bases at V and 4 bases at J; junction bases unmatched: 3. CDR3 loop: CASSPGQDNEKLFF. CDR3 coding DNA: TGCGCCAGCAGCCCGGGACAGGATAATGAAAAACTGTTTTTT.